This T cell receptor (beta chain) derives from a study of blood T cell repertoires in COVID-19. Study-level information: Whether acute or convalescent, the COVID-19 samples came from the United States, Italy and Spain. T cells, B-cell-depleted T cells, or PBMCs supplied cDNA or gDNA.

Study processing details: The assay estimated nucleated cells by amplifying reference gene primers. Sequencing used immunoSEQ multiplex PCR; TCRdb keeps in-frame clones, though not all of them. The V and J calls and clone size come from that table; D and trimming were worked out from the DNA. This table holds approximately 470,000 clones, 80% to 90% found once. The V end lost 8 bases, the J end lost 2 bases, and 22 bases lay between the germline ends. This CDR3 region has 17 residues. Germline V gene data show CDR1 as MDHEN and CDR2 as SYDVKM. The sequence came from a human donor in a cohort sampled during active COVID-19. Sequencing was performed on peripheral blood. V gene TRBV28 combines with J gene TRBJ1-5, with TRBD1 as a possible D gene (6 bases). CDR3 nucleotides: TGTGCCAGCTTCTCTGACAGGTTCCTTAGGGGCAATCAGCCCCAGCATTTT. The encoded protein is CASFSDRFLRGNQPQHF. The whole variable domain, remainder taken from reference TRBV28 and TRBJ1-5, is DVKVTQSSRYLVKRTGEKVFLECVQDMDHENMFWYRQDPGLGLRLIYFSYDVKMKEKGDIPEGYSVSREKKERFSLILESASTNQTSMYLCASFSDRFLRGNQPQHFGDGTRLSIL.